One sample yielded the 23 T cell receptor beta chains listed below, sequenced in a study of T cells in Graves' hyperthyroidism and ophthalmopathy. The investigators amplified TCR beta CDR3 regions from RNA transcripts. During a first-round RT-PCR of the TCR CDR3, the HTBI primer set was used. TCRdb itself ran the multiplex PCR reads through MiXCR, one entry per CDR3 protein. The sample lists some 98,000 distinct CDR3 sequences, around 37% seen once, with about 10% in the top ten. The sequencing sample was made of peripheral blood or thyroid tissue (not recorded which). These receptors all come from a woman in her twenties or thirties with Graves' hyperthyroidism.

This clonotype was observed many times. At one boundary the junction diverges from the germline segment, which might be a read error. The rearrangement links TRBV28 to TRBJ1-1; D is unclear. The CDR3 runs 15 residues. Germline CDR1 reads MDHEN; CDR2 reads SYDVKM. CDR3: CASTLKRAGLTESFF. The CDR3 DNA reads as TGTGCCAGCACCCTGAAGCGGGCAGGCCTCACTGAATCTTTCTTT.

Notes on this clonotype: Likely a read error: the CDR3 ends without its conserved phenylalanine or tryptophan. No DNA is shown, since the ends of the CDR3 on it are uncertain; the CDR3 is the one TCRdb lists. The chain recombines TRBV7-8 with TRBJ2-5; the D call of TRBD2 is as the table states it, not checked on the DNA. The germline V gene encodes CDR1 SGHVS and CDR2 FQNEAQ. The CDR3 sequence runs 8 residues, both termini included. The CDR3 protein is CASSSSGR.

This clonotype was seen many times. The chain has TRBV6-5 and TRBJ2-2; D may be TRBD1 (6 bases). V shed 5 bases and J shed 3 bases, with 19 bases lying between them. The germline gives CDR1 MNHEY, CDR2 SVGAGI. The CDR3 covers 17 residues. This CDR3 is CASSPRGGYGDTGELFF. The CDR3, as DNA: TGTGCCAGCAGTCCCCGAGGGGGATATGGCGACACCGGGGAGCTGTTTTTT.

There are many counts of this clonotype. The chain has TRBV6-5 and TRBJ1-2, with TRBD1 matching 7 bases. This CDR3 has 18 amino acids. From germline, CDR1 is MNHEY and CDR2 SVGAGI. Losses at the gene ends were 6 bases for V and 6 bases for J; bases not matched to a gene: 22. CDR3 amino acids: CASRTTFFRRQGRNGYTF. The CDR3 DNA is TGTGCCAGCAGGACTACATTTTTTCGGCGACAGGGAAGGAATGGCTACACCTTC.

Notes on this clonotype: The final CDR3 position lacks the conserved phenylalanine or tryptophan, pointing to a likely read error. The chain joins TRBV2 to TRBJ1-6; D perhaps matches TRBD1 (5 bases). Germline V lookup: CDR1 SNHLY, CDR2 FYNNEI. This CDR3 is 14 amino acids long. CDR3 nucleotides: TGTGCCAGCAGTTCGGGGCGTTATAATCCACCCCTCCACTCT. Translating gives CASSSGRYNPPLHS.

The sample holds many counts of this clonotype. V and J are TRBV20-1 and TRBJ2-7, with 7 bases fitting TRBD1. The germline gives CDR1 DFQATT, CDR2 SNEGSKA (reference sequence). Trimming cost V 3 bases and J 5 bases; bases outside gene matches: 13. The CDR3 is made up of 15 amino acids. CDR3 protein: CSASAENRGRDEQYF. CDR3 in DNA: TGCAGTGCTAGCGCCGAAAACAGGGGTCGGGACGAGCAGTACTTC.

A single count supports this clonotype. The chain uses TRBV24-1 and TRBJ1-2, with TRBD1 matching 10 bases. This CDR3 spans 14 amino acids. V lost 4 bases and J lost 5; bases outside the gene matches: 3. The germline V gene encodes CDR1 KGHDR and CDR2 SFDVKD. CDR3 amino acids: CATSEPGQGYGYTF. CDR3 sequence (DNA): TGTGCCACCAGTGAACCGGGACAGGGGTATGGCTACACCTTC.

This clonotype was detected many times. The chain employs TRBV6-5 and TRBJ2-7; TRBD2 aligns across 7 bases. The CDR3 contains 14 residues. Unmatched junction bases numbered 6, after V lost 2 bases and J lost 5 bases. The germline V gene has CDR1 MNHEY and CDR2 SVGAGI. DNA of the CDR3: TGTGCCAGCAGTTACAGGCGGGAGTCGAACGAGCAGTACTTC. This translates into CASSYRRESNEQYF.

This clonotype was counted ten times or more. A much bigger clone sits one base away, suggesting this may be a read error. This chain joins TRBV4-2 and TRBJ1-2; D is perhaps TRBD1 (5 bases). The CDR3 totals 15 residues. Germline V gene data show CDR1 as LGHNA and CDR2 as YNFKEQ. V lost 6 bases and J lost 5, with 19 bases in between. The CDR3 here is CASSTVGHGGYGYTF. As DNA, the CDR3 is TGTGCCAGCAGTACAGTGGGGCACGGGGGATATGGCTACACCTTC.

A remark on this clonotype: The CDR3 carries no conserved terminal phenylalanine or tryptophan, so it likely arises from a read error. This rearrangement joins TRBV7-9 to TRBJ1-1, with D unclear. Germline assignment: CDR1 SEHNR and CDR2 FQNEAQ (reference sequence). CDR3 length: 14 residues. V was trimmed by 0 bases and J by 3 bases, leaving 8 bases between them. CDR3 DNA: TGTGCCAGCAGCTTAGCGGGAGGGCACACTGAAGCTTTCCTT. The encoded protein is CASSLAGGHTEAFL.

This clonotype has a count of ten or more. The rearrangement links TRBV5-1 to TRBJ1-1, with unresolved D. CDR1 and CDR2 from the germline V gene are SGHRS and YFSETQ. There are 13 residues in the CDR3. V lost 0 bases and J 5 bases, leaving 8 bases between the germline ends. CDR3 amino acids: CASSLAGQTEAFF. As DNA, the CDR3 is TGCGCCAGCAGCTTGGCCGGGCAGACTGAAGCTTTCTTT.

This clonotype was seen only a few times. The chain has TRBV7-8 and TRBJ1-1, with 7 positions matching TRBD1. CDR3 length: 14 residues. V lost 6 bases and J lost 4; bases outside the gene matches: 8. CDR1 is SGHVS and CDR2 is FQNEAQ in the germline V gene. CDR3 amino acids: CASSFYTGATEAFF. The CDR3 DNA sequence: TGTGCCAGCAGTTTTTATACAGGGGCCACTGAAGCTTTCTTT.

This clonotype has ten or more counts. The V and J genes are TRBV18 and TRBJ2-7; D is uncertain. The CDR3 contains 14 residues. The ends were cut back, 2 bases at V and 2 bases at J, with 10 bases in the middle. CDR1 and CDR2 (germline): KGHSH, LQKENI. The CDR3 here is CASSPADMTYEQYF. CDR3 bases: TGTGCCAGCTCACCAGCCGACATGACCTACGAGCAGTACTTC.

The chain couples TRBV7-9 to TRBJ2-7, with a tentative D call TRBD1 (5 bases). Germline values: CDR1 SEHNR, CDR2 FQNEAQ (reference sequence). V dropped 4 bases and J dropped 3 bases, with 13 bases sitting between them. The CDR3 is 14 amino acids. This CDR3 is CASSSSWGSYEQYF. The CDR3, as DNA: TGTGCCAGCAGCTCCTCGTGGGGCAGCTACGAGCAGTACTTC.

This clonotype was detected ten times or more. The V call is TRBV5-1, the J call TRBJ2-5; tentatively, D is TRBD1 or TRBD2 (5 bases each). This CDR3 has 16 residues. The germline V and J ends were trimmed by 4 bases and 4 bases, with 20 bases remaining between them. Germline loops: CDR1 SGHRS, CDR2 YFSETQ. The CDR3: CASSAGTLGVSETQYF. The CDR3 bases are TGCGCCAGCAGCGCCGGGACCTTGGGAGTATCAGAGACCCAGTACTTC.

This clonotype was found many times. The genes are TRBV7-2 and TRBJ1-1; 9 nucleotides line up with TRBD1. With 3 bases clipped from V and 0 bases from J, the junction kept 5 bases outside the gene matches. CDR3 length: 16 amino acids. Germline-derived CDR1 and CDR2 are SGHTA and FQGNSA. For the CDR3, the DNA is TGTGCCAGCAGCTTCAGGACAGGGGAGATGAACACTGAAGCTTTCTTT. Protein product: CASSFRTGEMNTEAFF. Based on the CDR3 plus reference TRBV7-2 and TRBJ1-1, the full variable domain is GAGVSQSPSNKVTEKGKDVELRCDPISGHTALYWYRQSLGQGLEFLIYFQGNSAPDKSGLPSDRFSAERTGGSVSTLTIQRTQQEDSAVYLCASSFRTGEMNTEAFFGQGTRLTVV.

Note on this clonotype: A junction boundary mismatches the germline segment, possibly from a read error. The V call is TRBV9, the J call TRBJ1-3; D is unclear. Germline values: CDR1 SGDLS, CDR2 YYNGEE. This CDR3 has 16 residues. This chain's CDR3 is CASSPPLGDSGDTIYF. The CDR3, as DNA: TGTGCCAGCTCACCACCTCTAGGCGACTCTGGAGACACCATATATTTT. The full variable domain, in which reference TRBV9 and TRBJ1-3 provide the parts outside the CDR3, is DSGVTQTPKHLITATGQRVTLRCSPRSGDLSVYWYQQSLDQGLQFLIQYYNGEERAKGNILERFSAQQFPDLHSELNLSSLELGDSALYFCASSPPLGDSGDTIYFGEGSWLTVV.

In regard to this clonotype: Germline and junction disagree at one end, which may indicate a read error. J is TRBJ2-3 and V is TRBV28; TRBD2 matches 14 bases. The germline V gene has CDR1 MDHEN and CDR2 SYDVKM. There are 16 residues in the CDR3. The CDR3: CASGLGLAGVSDTQYF. For the CDR3, the DNA is TGTGCCAGCGGTTTGGGACTAGCGGGAGTTTCAGATACGCAGTATTTT.

This clonotype was observed a single time. The genes are TRBV5-1 and TRBJ1-2, with D maybe TRBD1 (5 bases). The CDR3 totals 13 residues. Germline CDR1 reads SGHRS; CDR2 reads YFSETQ. The germline V and J ends were trimmed by 1 base and 4 bases, with 8 bases remaining between them. In DNA, the CDR3 is TGCGCCAGCAGCTTGTGGGGGGTCTATGGCTACACCTTC. This gives the protein CASSLWGVYGYTF. The full variable domain, completed using reference TRBV5-1 and TRBJ1-2, is KAGVTQTPRYLIKTRGQQVTLSCSPISGHRSVSWYQQTPGQGLQFLFEYFSETQRNKGNFPGRFSGRQFSNSRSEMNVSTLELGDSALYLCASSLWGVYGYTFGSGTRLTVV.

This clonotype was observed many times. The rearrangement links TRBV7-9 to TRBJ1-4; D might be TRBD1 (6 bases). The CDR3 spans 17 residues. Deletions cut 4 bases from V and 2 bases from J, with 17 bases between. The germline CDR1 and CDR2 sequences are SEHNR and FQNEAQ (reference sequence). CDR3 protein: CASSSGQTFYTNEKLFF. CDR3 sequence (DNA): TGTGCCAGCAGCTCTGGACAGACTTTTTACACTAATGAAAAACTGTTTTTT.

The CDR3 nucleotides read TGCAGTGCGCCCCGGTCACGAAGGACTGAAGCTTTCTTT. Its translation: CSAPRSRRTEAFF. The V gene is TRBV20-1, the J gene TRBJ1-1, with D uncertain. Trimming shortened V by 6 bases and J by 5 bases, and 16 bases separated the two germline ends. Per the germline V gene, CDR1 is DFQATT and CDR2 is SNEGSKA (reference sequence). The CDR3 totals 13 residues.

This clonotype was recorded at least ten times. This chain links TRBV7-3 with TRBJ2-7; TRBD2 matches 7 bases. Looked up from germline, CDR1 is SGHTA and CDR2 is FQGTGA. Unmatched junction bases numbered 11, after V lost 5 bases and J lost 7 bases. CDR3 size: 14 residues. The CDR3 DNA is TGTGCCAGCAGCCCGGGAGGAGGGAGAGGGGAGCAGTACTTC. Amino acid sequence: CASSPGGGRGEQYF.

At least ten counts were recorded for this clonotype. The CDR3 spells CASSLAPSTDTQYF. CDR3 nucleotide sequence: TGTGCCAGCAGCTTAGCCCCTAGCACAGATACGCAGTATTTT. The chain uses TRBV7-8 and TRBJ2-3; unclear D gene. V lost 0 bases and J 0 bases, leaving 4 bases between the germline ends. This CDR3 is built from 14 residues. Per the germline V gene, CDR1 is SGHVS and CDR2 is FQNEAQ.